Listed below are T cell receptor beta chains from one sample, sequenced in a study of blood T cell repertoires in COVID-19. Clones were read by immunoSEQ multiplex PCR, and TCRdb kept only the in-frame ones, dropping some. The table has 110,000 to 150,000 clones, about 80% seen once. Sample: peripheral blood. The source is a human donor in a cohort sampled during active COVID-19. CDR3s include the opening cysteine and the closing phenylalanine or tryptophan. The order of the fields is V gene, D gene, J gene, CDR3 protein. D genes are given only for firm matches.

v_call: TRBV19
d_call: TRBD2
j_call: TRBJ2-2
cdr3_aa: CASSIDRLAGGPTGELFF

v_call: TRBV7-2
d_call: NA
j_call: TRBJ1-2
cdr3_aa: CASSPNGGQEGYTF

v_call: TRBV7-3
d_call: TRBD2
j_call: TRBJ2-1
cdr3_aa: CASSPNIAGGEQFF

v_call: TRBV7-2
d_call: NA
j_call: TRBJ2-2
cdr3_aa: CASSLFAGNTGELFF

v_call: TRBV7-2
d_call: TRBD2
j_call: TRBJ2-2
cdr3_aa: CASSLGLAGGKELFF

v_call: TRBV5-4
d_call: TRBD2
j_call: TRBJ2-3
cdr3_aa: CASSLPLAGGWGTQYF

v_call: TRBV3-1/TRBV3-2
d_call: NA
j_call: TRBJ1-1
cdr3_aa: CASSRGTEAFF

v_call: TRBV19
d_call: NA
j_call: TRBJ2-5
cdr3_aa: CASSIRKEAGTQYF

v_call: TRBV29-1
d_call: NA
j_call: TRBJ2-3
cdr3_aa: CSVERVGTDTQYF

v_call: TRBV5-6
d_call: NA
j_call: TRBJ2-1
cdr3_aa: CASSSQVDEQFF

v_call: TRBV19
d_call: TRBD1
j_call: TRBJ1-2
cdr3_aa: CASSIGTGGDYGYTF

v_call: TRBV7-9
d_call: TRBD1
j_call: TRBJ2-7
cdr3_aa: CASSGGTGNSYEQYF

v_call: TRBV18
d_call: TRBD1
j_call: TRBJ1-2
cdr3_aa: CASSPSGQGSYGYTF

v_call: TRBV4-2
d_call: NA
j_call: TRBJ1-2
cdr3_aa: CASSQGEGANYGYTF

v_call: TRBV5-1
d_call: NA
j_call: TRBJ2-2
cdr3_aa: CASSRDSRNGELFF

v_call: TRBV2
d_call: TRBD2
j_call: TRBJ2-5
cdr3_aa: CASSELAGGRETQYF

v_call: TRBV11-3
d_call: NA
j_call: TRBJ1-1
cdr3_aa: CASSILTGTEAFF

v_call: TRBV19
d_call: NA
j_call: TRBJ1-1
cdr3_aa: CASKGGAHPGANTEAFF

v_call: TRBV18
d_call: NA
j_call: TRBJ1-6
cdr3_aa: CASSQAGGDSPLHF

v_call: TRBV7-9
d_call: NA
j_call: TRBJ1-5
cdr3_aa: CASSLTSSNQPQHF

v_call: TRBV5-3
d_call: NA
j_call: TRBJ1-5
cdr3_aa: CALMGRVNQPQHF

v_call: TRBV19
d_call: TRBD1
j_call: TRBJ1-2
cdr3_aa: CASRRPGQRYGYTF

v_call: TRBV5-4
d_call: TRBD2
j_call: TRBJ2-3
cdr3_aa: CASSFLSGPISTDTQYF

v_call: TRBV29-1
d_call: NA
j_call: TRBJ2-6
cdr3_aa: CSARTASGANVLTF

v_call: TRBV5-6
d_call: NA
j_call: TRBJ2-4
cdr3_aa: CASRNYQAKNIQYF

v_call: TRBV11-2
d_call: NA
j_call: TRBJ2-3
cdr3_aa: CASSLGMGSQNTDTQYF

v_call: TRBV19
d_call: TRBD1
j_call: TRBJ2-3
cdr3_aa: CASSIIPGQGADTQYF

v_call: TRBV7-2
d_call: TRBD2
j_call: TRBJ2-3
cdr3_aa: CASSPGTRRSTDTQYF

v_call: TRBV29-1
d_call: NA
j_call: TRBJ2-5
cdr3_aa: CSVEGQPRETQYF

v_call: TRBV24-1
d_call: TRBD2
j_call: TRBJ2-3
cdr3_aa: CATGVAGVGTDTQYF

v_call: TRBV30
d_call: NA
j_call: TRBJ1-4
cdr3_aa: CAWSNRRPPEKLFF

v_call: TRBV11-1
d_call: NA
j_call: TRBJ2-1
cdr3_aa: CASSFGLNEQFF

v_call: TRBV2
d_call: NA
j_call: TRBJ2-7
cdr3_aa: CASSEASGGGYSHSYEQYF

v_call: TRBV7-8
d_call: NA
j_call: TRBJ2-2
cdr3_aa: CATKKQNTGELFF

v_call: TRBV13
d_call: TRBD2
j_call: TRBJ2-5
cdr3_aa: CASSLGVGGRETQYF

v_call: TRBV5-3
d_call: TRBD1
j_call: TRBJ1-4
cdr3_aa: CARRRQGAQNEKLFF

v_call: TRBV7-9
d_call: NA
j_call: TRBJ1-5
cdr3_aa: CASSPRGGGGQPQHF

v_call: TRBV7-2
d_call: TRBD1
j_call: TRBJ2-2
cdr3_aa: CASSLARTGANTGELFF

v_call: TRBV7-2
d_call: NA
j_call: TRBJ1-1
cdr3_aa: CASSLSRATEAFF

v_call: TRBV5-5
d_call: TRBD1
j_call: TRBJ1-1
cdr3_aa: CASSPRTGGVNTEAFF

v_call: TRBV5-1
d_call: TRBD2
j_call: TRBJ2-1
cdr3_aa: CASSSLAGGPDEQFF